A selection of T cell receptor beta chains follows, all from one sample in a study of cytomegalovirus exposure and HLA in healthy donors. Repertoires were generated with immunoSEQ multiplex PCR, while TCRdb's copy carries only in-frame clones and drops some. The repertoire holds 93,000 or so clones, with more than 75% as singletons. Material for sequencing was PBMCs. These receptors were taken from a woman under 30 in good health and CMV-seropositive. Each CDR3 is given with its conserved first and last residue. The D gene is left open where the match is weak. For some rows the clone size is stated as once, few or many, or as a class when expanded; others skip it.

j_call clone_size v_call cdr3_length d_call cdr3_nt cdr3_aa
TRBJ1-2 - TRBV10-3 14 TRBD1 TGTGCCATCAGTGAGGAACAGGGGACGGGTGGCTACACCTTC CAISEEQGTGGYTF
TRBJ2-7 - TRBV2 16 TRBD2 TGTGCCAGCAGGGAGTCGGCTAGCGGGGGATCCTACGAGCAGTACTTC CASRESASGGSYEQYF
TRBJ2-5 - TRBV28 15 - TGTGCCAGCAGTTTCCTAGACCTAGCGAGAGAGACCCAGTACTTC CASSFLDLARETQYF
TRBJ1-2 - TRBV6-6 13 TRBD1 TGTGCCAGCAGTTATGAGGGGGCCGGGGGCTACACCTTC CASSYEGAGGYTF
TRBJ2-5 - TRBV28 12 - TGTGCCAGTGACGACGGAGGGGAGACCCAGTACTTC CASDDGGETQYF
TRBJ2-4 - TRBV19 16 - TGTGCCAGTAGTCCCCTCGACGGGGGTGCCAAAAACATTCAGTACTTC CASSPLDGGAKNIQYF
TRBJ2-6 few TRBV6-4 15 - TGTGCCAGCAGTCCTGAGCACTCTGGGGCCAACGTCCTGACTTTC CASSPEHSGANVLTF
TRBJ2-1 - TRBV7-9 14 TRBD1 TGTGCCAGCAGCGCGACAGGGTACCGCAATGAGCAGTTCTTC CASSATGYRNEQFF
TRBJ2-5 - TRBV27 11 - TGTGCCAGCAGTACCTCGGGGACCCAGTACTTC CASSTSGTQYF
TRBJ2-1 - TRBV5-6 14 - TGTGCCAGCAGCTCCGGGAGCTCCTACAATGAGCAGTTCTTC CASSSGSSYNEQFF
TRBJ1-1 - TRBV9 14 - TGTGCCAGCAAACCGGGGGAAGCGAACACTGAAGCTTTCTTT CASKPGEANTEAFF
TRBJ1-5 - TRBV4-3 15 - TGCGCCAGCAGCCAAGCACAGGGCCTTAATCAGCCCCAGCATTTT CASSQAQGLNQPQHF
TRBJ2-3 - TRBV7-2 13 - TGTGCCAGCAGCTCGAGATACACAGATACGCAGTATTTT CASSSRYTDTQYF
TRBJ1-1 - TRBV5-6 14 - TGTGCCAGCAGCACTGACCCGGGAGACACTGAAGCTTTCTTT CASSTDPGDTEAFF
TRBJ1-1 - TRBV2 14 - TGTGCCAGCAGTGAACAGGGGCCTGATACTGAAGCTTTCTTT CASSEQGPDTEAFF
TRBJ2-2 - TRBV15 15 - TGTGCCACCAGCAGGTTTGGGGCGGACACCGGGGAGCTGTTTTTT CATSRFGADTGELFF
TRBJ1-1 once TRBV14 13 - TGTGCCAGCAGTGCAGACAGGAACACTGAAGCTTTCTTT CASSADRNTEAFF
TRBJ1-2 - TRBV10-3 14 - TGTGCCATCAGTGTTCAGGGGCTCGACTATGGCTACACCTTC CAISVQGLDYGYTF
TRBJ2-3 - TRBV28 14 TRBD2 TGTGCCAGCAGGGACGGGAGGGGCACAGATACGCAGTATTTT CASRDGRGTDTQYF
TRBJ2-2 - TRBV2 15 TRBD1 TGTGCCAGCAGAAGACGACAGGGGGTATCCGGGGAGCTGTTTTTT CASRRRQGVSGELFF
TRBJ2-3 - TRBV9 16 TRBD2 TGTGCCAGCAGCACACCTCAAGCGGGGGGTACAGATACGCAGTATTTT CASSTPQAGGTDTQYF
TRBJ2-1 - TRBV4-1 13 TRBD2 TGCGCCAGCAGCCAATATAGGGAGGGGGAGCAGTTCTTC CASSQYREGEQFF
TRBJ1-2 once TRBV5-1 15 - TGCGCCAGCAGCTTGGAGGTTTTGACAGCTCGAGGCTACACCTTC CASSLEVLTARGYTF
TRBJ2-7 - TRBV9 16 TRBD2 TGTGCCAGCAGCGTAGCTACTAGCGGGGGGCCCTACGAGCAGTACTTC CASSVATSGGPYEQYF
TRBJ2-1 - TRBV9 16 TRBD1 TGTGCCAGCAGCGTATCCCACCGGACAGGGTACAATGAGCAGTTCTTC CASSVSHRTGYNEQFF
TRBJ1-2 - TRBV7-6 13 - TGTGCCAGCAGCCAGGACAGCCTCTATGGCTACACCTTC CASSQDSLYGYTF
TRBJ2-6 - TRBV27 15 TRBD1 TGTGCCAGCAGTCCCTACAGGGGTGGGGCCAACGTCCTGACTTTC CASSPYRGGANVLTF
TRBJ2-2 - TRBV5-1 16 - TGCGCCAGCAGCCTGACGGGGGGCGTATCTACCGGGGAGCTGTTTTTT CASSLTGGVSTGELFF
TRBJ1-5 - TRBV28 17 - TGTGCCAGCATCCCCCCCCCGACAAGTTATAGCAATCAGCCCCAGCATTTT CASIPPPTSYSNQPQHF
TRBJ1-6 - TRBV6-1 15 - TGTGCCAGCAGTGCAAGGAGCTCCTATAATTCACCCCTCCACTTT CASSARSSYNSPLHF
TRBJ1-3 few TRBV11-3 14 - TGTGCCAGCAGCTTCGGGGAACCTGGAAACACCATATATTTT CASSFGEPGNTIYF
TRBJ1-5 - TRBV5-5 13 - TGTGCCAGCAGCGCTCAGGGGAGGGGGGCCCAGCATTTT CASSAQGRGAQHF
TRBJ1-2 - TRBV9 15 TRBD1 TGTGCCAGCAGCAGACAACGGACAGGGAACTATGGCTACACCTTC CASSRQRTGNYGYTF
TRBJ1-5 - TRBV11-2 14 - TGTGCCAGCAGCTTAACCGGGGAGAATCAGCCCCAGCATTTT CASSLTGENQPQHF
TRBJ2-2 - TRBV4-2 20 - TGTGCCAGCAGCCAAATTACCAGGGTGTTTCTCAGCGTCACGAACGGGGAGCTGTTTTTT CASSQITRVFLSVTNGELFF
TRBJ2-3 once TRBV7-2 13 - TGTGCCAGCAGCTCGGGGAACACAGATACGCAGTATTTT CASSSGNTDTQYF
TRBJ1-2 - TRBV7-2 13 TRBD1 TGTGCCAGCAGCTCCACAGGGGGCTATGGCTACACCTTC CASSSTGGYGYTF
TRBJ1-5 - TRBV27 15 - TGTGCCAGCAGTTTGGTTAGCACGGCCAATCAGCCCCAGCATTTT CASSLVSTANQPQHF
TRBJ2-7 - TRBV18 16 TRBD1 TGTGCCAGCTCACCTCCCGGGACAGGGGGCGTCTACGAGCAGTACTTC CASSPPGTGGVYEQYF
TRBJ1-1 - TRBV5-4 14 TRBD1 TGTGCCAGCATAGGGGGGGACAGGGGAAGTGAAGCTTTCTTT CASIGGDRGSEAFF
TRBJ2-3 - TRBV2 17 TRBD2 TGTGCCAGCAGTGATGTGTGGACTAGCGGGGGGGCGTATACGCAGTATTTT CASSDVWTSGGAYTQYF
TRBJ1-5 - TRBV5-1 19 - TGCGCCAGCAGCTCCGACCCCTTGAGACAGCCATATAGCAATCAGCCCCAGCATTTT CASSSDPLRQPYSNQPQHF
TRBJ2-7 - TRBV12-1 17 - TGTGCCAGCAGCTTTGAAACCCGGGACAGAAGTTTCTACGAGCAGTACTTC CASSFETRDRSFYEQYF
TRBJ1-4 - TRBV18 16 - TGTGCCAGCTCCCCAAGCCCGCCGTATAACCATGAAAAACTGTTTTTT CASSPSPPYNHEKLFF
TRBJ1-1 - TRBV5-4 15 TRBD1 TGTGCCAGCAGCTTGAAAGCAGGGGGGAACACTGAAGCTTTCTTT CASSLKAGGNTEAFF
TRBJ1-1 - TRBV7-3 14 - TGTGCCAGCAGCCATGGTACGGCGGACACTGAAGCTTTCTTT CASSHGTADTEAFF
TRBJ2-7 - TRBV16 15 TRBD2 TGTGCCAGCAGCCAGGAGACTAGCGGGAGATACGAGCAGTACTTC CASSQETSGRYEQYF
TRBJ2-7 many TRBV2 13 TRBD1 TGTGCCAGCAGTGTGGCACAGGGGTTCGAGCAGTACTTC CASSVAQGFEQYF
TRBJ2-5 - TRBV9 15 TRBD2 TGTGCCAGCAGCGGACTAGCGGGAGGACGAGAGACCCAGTACTTC CASSGLAGGRETQYF